The sequence of this TCR beta chain was determined in a study of regulatory T cells in long-lasting Graves disease. Points on this clonotype: A single base separates this from a much larger clone, so it may be a read error.

Time point given: newly diagnosed GD, antithyroid drugs for less than 3 months. The TCR library was prepared using RNA isolated from PBMCs. Arm-PCR with iRepertoire HTBI primers amplified the CDR3 regions for these TCR beta libraries. In the study's own analysis: The study identified roughly 59 TRBV and about 13 TRBJ segments across samples. MiXCR, applied by TCRdb to the multiplex PCR reads, yields one record per CDR3 protein. TCRdb, not the authors, supplied the V and J calls. This sample carries almost 450,000 distinct CDR3 sequences, 15% to 20% of them seen once, and the ten largest clones take about 10%. This CDR3 has 14 residues. Germline CDR1 KGHDR, CDR2 SFDVKD. The data were also submitted as part of a second study, on T cells in Graves' hyperthyroidism and ophthalmopathy. This second report adds: Exclusion of a patient resulted from uncontrolled infection, other autoimmune disease, pregnancy or lactation. An initial round of RT-PCR targeting the TCR CDR3 relied on the HTBI primer set.

The sample was peripheral blood mononuclear cells (PBMCs), taken at new diagnosis, from a patient treated with antithyroid drugs. The TCR sequence derives from a woman aged 30 to 39 with Graves disease. The chain has TRBV24-1 and TRBJ2-7; 8 positions match TRBD1. CDR3 bases: TGTGCCACCCAGGGACAGGAAAGCTCCTACGGGCAGTACTTC. Translating gives CATQGQESSYGQYF.